The next 12 T cell receptor beta chains were all read from a single sample in a study of identifying expanded T cells in peripheral blood. Produced via immunoSEQ multiplex PCR; TCRdb's table is partial and in-frame only. Among about 58,000 clones, roughly 90% were seen once, and the ten largest hold roughly 3.5%. Sequencing was done on a sample of blood. Source of these receptors: a person aged 18 to 70 in good health.

The count of this clone is one. The rearrangement uses TRBV19 and TRBJ1-2, with D perhaps TRBD1 (6 bases). CDR1 is LNHDA and CDR2 is SQIVND in the germline V gene (reference sequence). With 7 bases removed from V and 2 bases from J, the gap between germline ends came to 11 bases. The CDR3 has 13 residues. The CDR3: CASTLGANYGYTF. Here the CDR3 DNA reads TGTGCCAGTACCCTGGGGGCCAACTATGGCTACACCTTC.

The genes are TRBV14 and TRBJ2-1; 8 nucleotides agree with TRBD1. CDR1 and CDR2 from the germline V gene are SGHDN and FVKESK. The junction had 21 bases not matched to a gene; V was cut back by 4 bases and J by 10 bases. The CDR3 contains 18 residues. CDR3 residues: CASSPRRQGLRRFGEQFF. In nucleotides, the CDR3 is TGTGCCAGCAGCCCACGTCGACAGGGGTTAAGGCGGTTCGGAGAGCAGTTCTTC.

The gene calls are TRBV6-5 and TRBJ1-4; 7 nucleotides match TRBD1. CDR1 is MNHEY and CDR2 is SVGAGI in the germline V gene. The CDR3 covers 15 residues. The V segment lost 2 bases and the J segment 4 bases; nucleotides outside the gene matches: 4. In nucleotides, the CDR3 is TGTGCCAGCAGTTACGGGGACAGAGATAATGAAAAACTGTTTTTT. It encodes CASSYGDRDNEKLFF.

This clone was seen only once. The chain joins TRBV5-1 to TRBJ2-7; D remains ambiguous. This CDR3 has 13 residues. Looked up from germline, CDR1 is SGHRS and CDR2 is YFSETQ. Trimming took off 4 bases at V and 0 bases at J, with 8 bases between the two ends. The CDR3: CASSLTASYEQYF. Written as DNA, the CDR3 is TGCGCCAGCAGCCTGACTGCCTCCTACGAGCAGTACTTC.

The rearrangement joins TRBV7-2 to TRBJ2-3; maybe TRBD1 (6 bases). CDR1 and CDR2 (germline): SGHTA, FQGNSA. The CDR3 length is 13 residues. Trimming took off 5 bases at V and 7 bases at J, with 13 bases between the two ends. The CDR3 loop is CASSHRGQNTQYF. As DNA, the CDR3 is TGTGCCAGCAGCCACCGCGGACAGAATACGCAGTATTTT.

The chain recombines TRBV29-1 with TRBJ2-5; D may correspond to TRBD1 or TRBD2 (5 bases each). Germline CDR1 is SQVTM and CDR2 is ANQGSEA. Trimming stripped 4 bases from V and 4 bases from J, with 13 bases between. The CDR3 length is 13 residues. CDR3 nucleotide sequence: TGCAGCGTTGCCCATACTAGGGGAGAGACCCAGTACTTC. The encoded protein is CSVAHTRGETQYF.

This chain links TRBV7-8 with TRBJ1-5; D might be TRBD1 (5 bases). The V gene lost 5 bases and the J gene lost 4 bases, with 21 bases spanning the gap. CDR1 is SGHVS, CDR2 FQNEAQ, per germline. The CDR3 spans 17 residues. CDR3 bases: TGTGCCAGCAGCCCAGACACTTGGGGGGTCCTGAATCAGCCCCAGCATTTT. Its protein product is CASSPDTWGVLNQPQHF.

The J gene is TRBJ1-1, the V gene TRBV6-6; tentatively, D is TRBD1 (5 bases). V lost 6 bases and J lost 1, with 15 bases in between. CDR1 MNHNY and CDR2 SVGAGI come from the germline V gene (reference sequence). CDR3 size: 15 residues. The CDR3, as DNA: TGTGCCAGCAGCCAATACCCTACAGGGAACACTGAAGCTTTCTTT. It encodes CASSQYPTGNTEAFF.

Here the CDR3 reads CASRPPWGEETQYF. The CDR3 region has the DNA TGTGCCAGCAGACCGCCTTGGGGGGAAGAGACCCAGTACTTC. The chain combines TRBV28 with TRBJ2-5, with TRBD2 as a possible D gene (6 bases). The CDR3 totals 14 residues. V gave up 6 bases and J gave up 3 bases, with 14 bases separating them. The germline V gene has CDR1 MDHEN and CDR2 SYDVKM.

This clone appeared a single time. The rearrangement joins TRBV29-1 to TRBJ2-7; D perhaps matches TRBD1 (6 bases). Trimming left V 7 bases short and J 0 bases short, with 10 bases between. The CDR3 length is 12 residues. Germline V gene data show CDR1 as SQVTM and CDR2 as ANQGSEA. The CDR3 nucleotides are TGCAGCGCCCGGGACAACTCCTACGAGCAGTACTTC. Protein sequence: CSARDNSYEQYF.

V usage is TRBV27 and J usage is TRBJ2-7; possibly TRBD1 for D (5 bases). Germline lookup yields CDR1 MNHEY and CDR2 SMNVEV (reference sequence). The V gene lost 6 bases and the J gene lost 1 base, with 13 bases spanning the gap. This CDR3 contains 14 residues. The CDR3 DNA sequence: TGTGCCAGCAGCAAGTGGACATCTTCCTACGAGCAGTACTTC. It is translated as CASSKWTSSYEQYF.

This rearrangement joins TRBV29-1 to TRBJ2-3; TRBD1 aligns across 8 bases. The CDR3 totals 13 residues. Germline CDR1 reads SQVTM; CDR2 reads ANQGSEA. Trimming removed 4 bases from V and 5 bases from J; junction bases left unmatched: 5. The CDR3 sequence: CSVAGQGGDTQYF. The CDR3 DNA reads as TGCAGCGTTGCCGGACAGGGAGGAGATACGCAGTATTTT.